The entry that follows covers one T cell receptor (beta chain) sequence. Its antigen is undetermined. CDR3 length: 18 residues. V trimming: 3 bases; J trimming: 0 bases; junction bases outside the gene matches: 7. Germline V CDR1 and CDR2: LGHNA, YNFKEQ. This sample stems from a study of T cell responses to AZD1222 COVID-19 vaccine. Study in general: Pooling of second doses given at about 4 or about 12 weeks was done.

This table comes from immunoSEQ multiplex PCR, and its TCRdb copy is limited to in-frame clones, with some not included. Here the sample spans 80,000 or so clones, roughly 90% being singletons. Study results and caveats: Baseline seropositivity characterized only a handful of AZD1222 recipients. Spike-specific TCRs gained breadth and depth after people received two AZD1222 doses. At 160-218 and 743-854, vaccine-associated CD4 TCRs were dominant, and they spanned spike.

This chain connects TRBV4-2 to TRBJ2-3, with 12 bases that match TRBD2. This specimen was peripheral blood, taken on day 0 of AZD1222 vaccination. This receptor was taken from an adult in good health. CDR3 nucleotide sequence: TGTGCCAGCAGCCAGGAAGGACTAGCGGGGATGAGCACAGATACGCAGTATTTT. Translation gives CASSQEGLAGMSTDTQYF.